This T cell receptor beta chain was identified during a study of blood T cell repertoires in COVID-19. Germline V gives CDR1 LNHDA, CDR2 SQIVND (reference sequence). With 3 bases clipped from V and 8 bases from J, the junction kept 4 bases outside the gene matches. CDR3 size: 13 residues. Per the original methods: Cell counts per sample came from amplifying reference gene primers. Repertoires were generated with immunoSEQ multiplex PCR, while TCRdb's copy carries only in-frame clones and drops some. That table is the source of V, J and clone size, and D and trimming were worked out from the DNA. Among about 200,000 clones listed, more than 70% were seen once.

This chain joins TRBV19 and TRBJ2-1; 7 nucleotides agree with TRBD1. The sequence was obtained from a man aged 50 or older with COVID-19, enrolled during active disease. Sequenced input: peripheral blood. CDR3: CASSIDRADEQFF. Written as DNA, the CDR3 is TGTGCCAGTAGTATCGACAGGGCGGATGAGCAGTTCTTC. The full variable domain, its missing parts supplied by reference TRBV19 and TRBJ2-1, is DGGITQSPKYLFRKEGQNVTLSCEQNLNHDAMYWYRQDPGQGLRLIYYSQIVNDFQKGDIAEGYSVSREKKESFPLTVTSAQKNPTAFYLCASSIDRADEQFFGPGTRLTVL.